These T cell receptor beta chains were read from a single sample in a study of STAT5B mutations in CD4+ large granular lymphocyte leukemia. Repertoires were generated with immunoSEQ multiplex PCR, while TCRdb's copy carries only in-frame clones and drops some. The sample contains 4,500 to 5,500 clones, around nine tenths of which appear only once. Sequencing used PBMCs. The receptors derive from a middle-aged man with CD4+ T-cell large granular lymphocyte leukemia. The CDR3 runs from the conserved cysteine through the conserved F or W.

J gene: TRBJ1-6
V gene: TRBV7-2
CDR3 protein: CASSFLGLGSSPLHF

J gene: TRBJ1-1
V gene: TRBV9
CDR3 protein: CASGSEGAFF

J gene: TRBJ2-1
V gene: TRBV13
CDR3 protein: CASSPGTGPNEQFF

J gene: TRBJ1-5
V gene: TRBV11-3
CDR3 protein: CASSLDREGNQPQHF

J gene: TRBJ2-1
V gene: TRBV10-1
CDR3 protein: CATLGLAGGNEQFF

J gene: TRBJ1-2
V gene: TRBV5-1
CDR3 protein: CASSPGGGQYGYTF

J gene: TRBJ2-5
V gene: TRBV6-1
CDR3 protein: CASSELPTSGGGETQYF

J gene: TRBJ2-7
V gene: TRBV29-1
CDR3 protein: CSAYRDRAPYEQYF

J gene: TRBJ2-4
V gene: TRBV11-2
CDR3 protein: CASSLRRGGGSQNIQYF

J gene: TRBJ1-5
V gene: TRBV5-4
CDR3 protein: CASSFQSNSNQPQHF

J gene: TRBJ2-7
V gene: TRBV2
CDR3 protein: CAPTGGGYEQYF

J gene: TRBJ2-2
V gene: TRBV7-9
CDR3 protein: CASSSRDTGELFF

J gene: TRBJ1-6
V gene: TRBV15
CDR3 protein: CATSRGGQGARNSPLHF

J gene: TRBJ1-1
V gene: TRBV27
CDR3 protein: CASGNYAGTGRAEAFF

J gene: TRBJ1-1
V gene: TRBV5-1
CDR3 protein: CASSLASGQLNTEAFF

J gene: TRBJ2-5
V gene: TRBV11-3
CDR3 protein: CASSRRTNQETQYF

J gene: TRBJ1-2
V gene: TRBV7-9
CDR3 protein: CASSLPPRGEAYGYTF

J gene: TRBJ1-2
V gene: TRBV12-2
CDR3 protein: CASRLRASKGYTF

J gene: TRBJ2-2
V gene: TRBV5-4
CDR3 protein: CASSFGGGDTGELFF

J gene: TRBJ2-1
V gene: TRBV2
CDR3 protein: CASKFLAGDYNEQFF

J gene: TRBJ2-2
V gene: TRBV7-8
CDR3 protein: CASSLVVGTGELFF

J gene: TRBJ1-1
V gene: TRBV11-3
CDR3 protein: CASSQGVNTEAFF

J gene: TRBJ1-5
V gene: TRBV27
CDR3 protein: CASRFNRGNQPQHF

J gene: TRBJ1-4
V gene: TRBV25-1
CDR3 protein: CASSEVSGATNEKLFF

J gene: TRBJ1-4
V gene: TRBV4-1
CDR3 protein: CASSQGRGRYNEKLFF

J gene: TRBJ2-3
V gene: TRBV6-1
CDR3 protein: CASSDIRQESTDTQYF

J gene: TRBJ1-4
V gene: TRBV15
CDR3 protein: CATSPGQGEKLFF

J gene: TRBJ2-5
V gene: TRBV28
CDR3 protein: CASLDRSSETQYF

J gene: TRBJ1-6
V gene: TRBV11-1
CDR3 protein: CASSIAGGGNSPLHF

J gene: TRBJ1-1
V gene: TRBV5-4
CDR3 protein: CASRLQWNTEAFF

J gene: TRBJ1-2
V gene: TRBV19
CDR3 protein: CASSITDRGGYTF

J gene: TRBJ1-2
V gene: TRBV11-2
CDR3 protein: CASSLSGQSSDGYTF

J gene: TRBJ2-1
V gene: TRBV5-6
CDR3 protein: CASSLTGGFNEQFF

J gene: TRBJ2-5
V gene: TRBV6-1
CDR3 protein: CASSSGLAEETQYF

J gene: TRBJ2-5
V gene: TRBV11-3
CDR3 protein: CASSLGTGSQETQYF

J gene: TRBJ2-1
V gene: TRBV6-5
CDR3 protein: CASSYRTGVYNEQFF

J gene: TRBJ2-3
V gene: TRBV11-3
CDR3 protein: CASSPWGGGSTDTQYF

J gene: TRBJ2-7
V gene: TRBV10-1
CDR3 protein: CASSESAQPASEQYF

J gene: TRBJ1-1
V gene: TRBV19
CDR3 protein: CASSISAASTEAFF

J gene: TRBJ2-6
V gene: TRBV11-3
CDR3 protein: CASSFGLGQGAGGANVLTF

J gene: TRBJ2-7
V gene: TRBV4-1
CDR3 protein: CASSQDSGINEQYF

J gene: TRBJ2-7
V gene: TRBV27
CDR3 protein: CASSSAVGESYEQYF

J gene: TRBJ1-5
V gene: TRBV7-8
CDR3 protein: CASSLQEQQPQHF

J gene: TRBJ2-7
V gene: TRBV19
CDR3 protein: CASQRQGSYEQYF

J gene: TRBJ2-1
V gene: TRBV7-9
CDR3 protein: CATRGSNEQFF